This T cell receptor beta chain was captured in a study of blood T cell repertoires in COVID-19. At the level of the study: Samples taken during acute and convalescent COVID-19 were collected in the United States, Italy and Spain. PBMCs, B-cell-depleted T cells, or T cells provided the cDNA or gDNA that made up the material.

In the authors' methods: Quantification of nucleated cells was approximated via reference gene primer amplification. Here immunoSEQ multiplex PCR was the method, and the copy in TCRdb shows in-frame clones only, minus some. V, J and clone size reflect that table, while D and trimming were determined from the DNA. Seen here are 120,000 or so clones, around 86% observed once, and the top ten hold 25% to 30%. Germline V gives CDR1 SGHRS, CDR2 YFSETQ. The CDR3 totals 14 residues. V was shortened by 3 bases and J by 2 bases, with 11 bases between the two germline ends. This sequence was found in an elderly woman with acute or convalescent COVID-19. The V call is TRBV5-1, the J call TRBJ1-1, with D possibly TRBD1 on 6 matching bases. The sequenced material came from peripheral blood. CDR3 nucleotide sequence: TGCGCCAGCAGCTCAGGACAGCAAAACACTGAAGCTTTCTTT. It codes for CASSSGQQNTEAFF.